This entry describes one TCR beta chain. Its antigen is unidentified. The data derive from a study of T cells in localized non-small cell lung cancer. Regarding the study as a whole: In adjacent lung, a median around 52 of the top 100 tumor clones were found. Sequencing, confined to only one tumor region, leaves heterogeneity possible. Tumor trailed uninvolved adjacent lung in T cell clonality, which peaked there.

V lost 5 bases and J lost 4, with 20 bases in between. The CDR3 length is 17 residues. From germline, CDR1 is SGHTA and CDR2 FQGNSA. Clones were sequenced by immunoSEQ multiplex PCR, and TCRdb holds only the in-frame ones, with some missing. The sample shows roughly 72,000 clones, about 90% of them seen only once. Material: peripheral blood, obtained before any cancer treatment. The chain employs TRBV7-2 and TRBJ1-4; a weak D match, TRBD1 (6 bases). This receptor was identified in a male donor at least 60 years old with stage III squamous cell lung carcinoma. Written as DNA, the CDR3 is TGTGCCAGCAGCAAAGGAGGACCGGGGGCGGGTAATGAAAAACTGTTTTTT. It specifies CASSKGGPGAGNEKLFF. Full variable domain (missing parts from reference TRBV7-2 and TRBJ1-4): GAGVSQSPSNKVTEKGKDVELRCDPISGHTALYWYRQSLGQGLEFLIYFQGNSAPDKSGLPSDRFSAERTGGSVSTLTIQRTQQEDSAVYLCASSKGGPGAGNEKLFFGSGTQLSVL.